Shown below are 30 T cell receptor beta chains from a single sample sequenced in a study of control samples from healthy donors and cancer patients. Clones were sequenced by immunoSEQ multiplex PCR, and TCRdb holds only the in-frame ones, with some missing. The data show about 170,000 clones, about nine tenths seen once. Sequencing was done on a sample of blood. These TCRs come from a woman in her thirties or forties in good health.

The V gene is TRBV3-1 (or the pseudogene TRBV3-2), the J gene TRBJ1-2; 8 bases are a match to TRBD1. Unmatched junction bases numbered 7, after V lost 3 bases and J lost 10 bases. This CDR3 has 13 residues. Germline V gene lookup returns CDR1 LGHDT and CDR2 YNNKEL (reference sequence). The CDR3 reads CASSQLWGQAYTF. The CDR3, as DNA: TGTGCCAGCAGCCAGCTCTGGGGACAGGCCTACACCTTC.

The CDR3 nucleotides are TGTGCCAGCAGCGCAGCCGGGACTAGGGAAGAGACCCAGTACTTC. Translated, it gives CASSAAGTREETQYF. The rearrangement joins TRBV9 to TRBJ2-5, with TRBD2 matching 8 bases. Unmatched junction bases numbered 7, after V lost 3 bases and J lost 3 bases. Looked up from germline, CDR1 is SGDLS and CDR2 is YYNGEE. CDR3 length: 15 amino acids.

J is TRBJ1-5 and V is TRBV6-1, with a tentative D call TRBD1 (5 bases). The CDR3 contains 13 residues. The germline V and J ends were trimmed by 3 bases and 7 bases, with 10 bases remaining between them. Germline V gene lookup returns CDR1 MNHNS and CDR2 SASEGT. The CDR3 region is CASSDGAIQPQHF. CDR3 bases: TGTGCCAGCAGTGACGGGGCTATACAGCCCCAGCATTTT.

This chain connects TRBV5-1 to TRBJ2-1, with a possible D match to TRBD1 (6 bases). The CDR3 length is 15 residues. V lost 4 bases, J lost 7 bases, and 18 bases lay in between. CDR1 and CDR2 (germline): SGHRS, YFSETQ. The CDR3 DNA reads TGCGCCAGCAGCAATGGACTCCTCCAGGGGAATGAGCAGTTCTTC. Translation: CASSNGLLQGNEQFF.

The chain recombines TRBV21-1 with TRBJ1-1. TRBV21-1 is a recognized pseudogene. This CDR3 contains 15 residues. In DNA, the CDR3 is TGTGCCAGCAGCAAACTTGAGCGGGGATACACTGAAGCTTTCTTT. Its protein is CASSKLERGYTEAFF.

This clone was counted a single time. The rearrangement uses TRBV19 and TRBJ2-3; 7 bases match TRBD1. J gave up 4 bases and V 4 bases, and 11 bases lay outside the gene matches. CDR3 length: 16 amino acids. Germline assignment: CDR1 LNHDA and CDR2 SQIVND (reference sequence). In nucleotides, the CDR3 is TGTGCCAGTAGTAACATGACAGGGCAGTTAGCAGATACGCAGTATTTT. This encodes CASSNMTGQLADTQYF.

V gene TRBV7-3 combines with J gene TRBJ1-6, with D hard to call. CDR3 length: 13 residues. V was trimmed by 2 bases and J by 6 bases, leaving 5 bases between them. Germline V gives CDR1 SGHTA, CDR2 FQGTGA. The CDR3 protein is CASSLASNSPLHF. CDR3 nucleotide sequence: TGTGCCAGCAGCTTAGCCAGTAATTCACCCCTCCACTTT.

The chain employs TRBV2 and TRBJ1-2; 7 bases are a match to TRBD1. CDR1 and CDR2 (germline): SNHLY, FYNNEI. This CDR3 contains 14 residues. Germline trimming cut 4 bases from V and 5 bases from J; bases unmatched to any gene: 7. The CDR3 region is CASSAEGQQYGYTF. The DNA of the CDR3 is TGTGCCAGCAGTGCCGAGGGACAGCAGTATGGCTACACCTTC. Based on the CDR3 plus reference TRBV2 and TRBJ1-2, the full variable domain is EPEVTQTPSHQVTQMGQEVILRCVPISNHLYFYWYRQILGQKVEFLVSFYNNEISEKSEIFDDQFSVERPDGSNFTLKIRSTKLEDSAMYFCASSAEGQQYGYTFGSGTRLTVV.

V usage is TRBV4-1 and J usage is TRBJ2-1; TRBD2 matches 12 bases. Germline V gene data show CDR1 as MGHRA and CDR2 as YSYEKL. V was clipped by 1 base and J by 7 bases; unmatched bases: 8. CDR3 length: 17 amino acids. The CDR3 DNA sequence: TGCGCCAGCAGCCAAGCGTTTCTAGCGGGGGGGCAGAATGAGCAGTTCTTC. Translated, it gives CASSQAFLAGGQNEQFF.

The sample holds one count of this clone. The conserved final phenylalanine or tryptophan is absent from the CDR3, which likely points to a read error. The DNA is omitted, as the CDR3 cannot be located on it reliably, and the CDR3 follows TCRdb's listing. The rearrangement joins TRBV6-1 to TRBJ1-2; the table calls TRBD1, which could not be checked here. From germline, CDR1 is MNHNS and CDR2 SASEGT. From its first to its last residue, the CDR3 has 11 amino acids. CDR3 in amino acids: CASSEPFSWQC.

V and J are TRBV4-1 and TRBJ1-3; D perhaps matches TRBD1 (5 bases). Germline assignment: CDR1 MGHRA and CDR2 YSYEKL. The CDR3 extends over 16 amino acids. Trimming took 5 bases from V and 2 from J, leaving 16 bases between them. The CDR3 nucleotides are TGCGCCAGCAGCACCGGGGGACTGTACGCTGGAAACACCATATATTTT. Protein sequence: CASSTGGLYAGNTIYF.

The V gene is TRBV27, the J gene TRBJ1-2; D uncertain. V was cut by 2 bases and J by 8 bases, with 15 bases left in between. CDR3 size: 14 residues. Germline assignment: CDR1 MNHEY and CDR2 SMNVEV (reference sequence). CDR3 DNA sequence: TGTGCCAGCAGTTTAGCGTCTGGGAGTGGAGGCTACACCTTC. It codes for CASSLASGSGGYTF.

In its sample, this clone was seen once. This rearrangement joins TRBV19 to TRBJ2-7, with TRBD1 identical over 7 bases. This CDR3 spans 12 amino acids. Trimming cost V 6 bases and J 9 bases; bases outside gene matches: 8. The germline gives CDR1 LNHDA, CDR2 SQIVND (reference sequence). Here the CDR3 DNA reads TGTGCCAGTAGCGTAACAGGGGCCGGGCAGTACTTC. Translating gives CASSVTGAGQYF.

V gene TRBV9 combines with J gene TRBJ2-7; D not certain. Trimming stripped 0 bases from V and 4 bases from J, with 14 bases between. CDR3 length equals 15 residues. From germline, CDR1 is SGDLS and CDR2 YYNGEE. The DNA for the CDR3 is TGTGCCAGCAGCGTAGGTGTGGGATTCACATACGAGCAGTACTTC. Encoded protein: CASSVGVGFTYEQYF.

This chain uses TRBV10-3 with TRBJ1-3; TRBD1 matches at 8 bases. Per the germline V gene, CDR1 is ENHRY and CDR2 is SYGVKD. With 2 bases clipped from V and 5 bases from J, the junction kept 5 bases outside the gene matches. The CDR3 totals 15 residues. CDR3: CAISEPRTGRNTIYF. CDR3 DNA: TGTGCCATCAGTGAGCCCAGGACAGGGAGAAACACCATATATTTT.

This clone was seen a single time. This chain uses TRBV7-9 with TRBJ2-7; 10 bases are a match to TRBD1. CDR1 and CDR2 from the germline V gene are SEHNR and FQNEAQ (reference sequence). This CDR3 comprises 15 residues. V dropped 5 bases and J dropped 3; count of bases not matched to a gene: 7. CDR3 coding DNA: TGTGCCAGCAGCGCCAAGGGACAGGGGAACTACGAGCAGTACTTC. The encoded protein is CASSAKGQGNYEQYF.

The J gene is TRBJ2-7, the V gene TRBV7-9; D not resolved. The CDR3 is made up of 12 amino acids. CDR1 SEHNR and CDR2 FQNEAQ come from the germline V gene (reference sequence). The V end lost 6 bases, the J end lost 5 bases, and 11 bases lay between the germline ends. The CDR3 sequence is CASRHFEDEQYF. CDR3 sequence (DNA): TGTGCCAGCAGACATTTCGAGGACGAGCAGTACTTC.

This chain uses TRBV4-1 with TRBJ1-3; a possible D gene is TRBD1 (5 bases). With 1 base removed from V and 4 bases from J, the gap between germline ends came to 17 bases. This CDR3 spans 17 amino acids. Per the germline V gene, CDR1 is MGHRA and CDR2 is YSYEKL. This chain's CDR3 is CASSQVGQSLQGNTIYF. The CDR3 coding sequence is TGCGCCAGCAGCCAAGTGGGGCAGTCACTCCAGGGAAACACCATATATTTT.

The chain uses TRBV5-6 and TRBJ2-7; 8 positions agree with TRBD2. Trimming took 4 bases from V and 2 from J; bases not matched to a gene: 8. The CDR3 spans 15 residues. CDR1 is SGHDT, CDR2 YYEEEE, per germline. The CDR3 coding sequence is TGTGCCAGCAGCCCCAGCGGGGGAGGGGCCTACGAGCAGTACTTC. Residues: CASSPSGGGAYEQYF.

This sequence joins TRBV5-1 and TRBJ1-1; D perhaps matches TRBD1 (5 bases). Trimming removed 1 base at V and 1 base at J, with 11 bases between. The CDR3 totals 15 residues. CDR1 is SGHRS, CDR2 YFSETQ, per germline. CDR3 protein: CASSLYGGTNTEAFF. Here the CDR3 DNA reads TGCGCCAGCAGCTTGTACGGCGGGACGAACACTGAAGCTTTCTTT.

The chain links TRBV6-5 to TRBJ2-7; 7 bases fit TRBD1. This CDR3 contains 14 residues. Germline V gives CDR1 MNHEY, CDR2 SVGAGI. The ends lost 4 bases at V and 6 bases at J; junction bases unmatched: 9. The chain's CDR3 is CASSSTGIRAEQYF. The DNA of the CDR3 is TGTGCCAGCAGTTCGACAGGGATAAGGGCCGAGCAGTACTTC.

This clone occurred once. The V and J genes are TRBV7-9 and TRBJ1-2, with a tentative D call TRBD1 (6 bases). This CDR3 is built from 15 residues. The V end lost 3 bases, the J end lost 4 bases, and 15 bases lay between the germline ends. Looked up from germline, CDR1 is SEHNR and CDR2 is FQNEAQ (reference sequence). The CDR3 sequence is CASSFRDTELYGYTF. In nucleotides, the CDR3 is TGTGCCAGCAGCTTCCGGGACACTGAGCTCTATGGCTACACCTTC.

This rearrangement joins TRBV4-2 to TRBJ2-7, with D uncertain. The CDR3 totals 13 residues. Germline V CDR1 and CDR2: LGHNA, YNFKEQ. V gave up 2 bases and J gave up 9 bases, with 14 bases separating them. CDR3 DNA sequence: TGTGCCAGCAGCCAAACCCCGGAATCCCGGCAGTACTTC. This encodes CASSQTPESRQYF.

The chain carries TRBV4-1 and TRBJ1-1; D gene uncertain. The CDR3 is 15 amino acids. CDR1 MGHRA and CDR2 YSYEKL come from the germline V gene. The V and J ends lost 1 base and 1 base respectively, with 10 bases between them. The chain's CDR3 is CASSQGRAANTEAFF. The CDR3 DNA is TGCGCCAGCAGCCAAGGACGCGCGGCGAACACTGAAGCTTTCTTT.

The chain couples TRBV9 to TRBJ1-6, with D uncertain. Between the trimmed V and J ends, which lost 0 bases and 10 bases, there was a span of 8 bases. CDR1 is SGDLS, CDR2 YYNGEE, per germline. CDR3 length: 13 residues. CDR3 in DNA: TGTGCCAGCAGCGTAGGCGACATCTCACCCCTCCACTTT. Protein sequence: CASSVGDISPLHF.

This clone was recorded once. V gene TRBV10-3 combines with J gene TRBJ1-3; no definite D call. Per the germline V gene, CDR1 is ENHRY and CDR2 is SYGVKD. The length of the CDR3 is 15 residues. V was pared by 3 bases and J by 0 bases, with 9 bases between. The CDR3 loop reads CAISETVTSGNTIYF. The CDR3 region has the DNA TGTGCCATCAGTGAAACGGTCACCTCTGGAAACACCATATATTTT.

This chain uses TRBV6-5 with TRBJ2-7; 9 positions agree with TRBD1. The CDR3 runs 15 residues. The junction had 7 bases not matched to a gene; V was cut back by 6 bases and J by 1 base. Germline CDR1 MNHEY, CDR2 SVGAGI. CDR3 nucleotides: TGTGCCAGCAGCGTAGGACAGGGGCCATCCTACGAGCAGTACTTC. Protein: CASSVGQGPSYEQYF.

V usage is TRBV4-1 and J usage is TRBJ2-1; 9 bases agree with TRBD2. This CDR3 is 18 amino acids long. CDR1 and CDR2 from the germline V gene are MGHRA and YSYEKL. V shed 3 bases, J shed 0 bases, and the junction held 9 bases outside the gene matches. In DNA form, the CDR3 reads TGCGCCAGCAGCCACCCCGGGGCGGGGGGGAGCTCCTACAATGAGCAGTTCTTC. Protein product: CASSHPGAGGSSYNEQFF.

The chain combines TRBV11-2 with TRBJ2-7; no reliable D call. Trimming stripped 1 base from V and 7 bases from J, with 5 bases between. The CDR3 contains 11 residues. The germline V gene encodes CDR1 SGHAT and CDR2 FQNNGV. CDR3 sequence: CASSLGREQYF. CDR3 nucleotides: TGTGCCAGCAGCTTAGGGAGAGAGCAGTACTTC.

DNA of the CDR3: TGTGCCAGCAGTGAGATGGACTTGGGCAACTATGGCTACACCTTC. Protein sequence: CASSEMDLGNYGYTF. V usage is TRBV2 and J usage is TRBJ1-2; D remains ambiguous. This CDR3 comprises 15 residues. Germline values: CDR1 SNHLY, CDR2 FYNNEI. V was trimmed by 3 bases and J by 2 bases, leaving 13 bases between them.